This record concerns one T cell receptor (beta chain) sequence. Germline V gives CDR1 SGHRS, CDR2 YFSETQ. Trimming removed 7 bases at V and 0 bases at J, with 13 bases between. The CDR3 runs to 14 residues. The data are from a study of identifying expanded T cells in peripheral blood. Sequenced by immunoSEQ multiplex PCR; TCRdb stores in-frame clones only, minus some. This sample yields 90,000 to 95,000 clones, of which 70% to 90% are seen a single time; approximately 5% belongs to the top ten. Sequenced material: blood. The gene calls are TRBV5-1 and TRBJ1-1; the D gene is possibly TRBD1 (6 bases). This sequence originates from a person aged 18 to 69 in good health. CDR3 DNA sequence: TGCGCCAGCGCCATACAGGGAATGAACACTGAAGCTTTCTTT. Protein product: CASAIQGMNTEAFF.